Included here is one T cell receptor (beta chain) sequence, with context. The antigen remains unidentified. Germline values: CDR1 SGHDT, CDR2 YYEEEE. The length of the CDR3 is 13 residues. Trimming at V came to 3 bases and at J to 5 bases, leaving 2 bases not matched to a gene. The sample originates from a study of T cell responses to AZD1222 COVID-19 vaccine. Study results and caveats: The study found Spike-specific TCR breadth and depth rose after two AZD1222 doses. Mapped onto spike, vaccine-associated CD4 TCRs spanned it and were dominant at 160-218 and 743-854.

Clones were read by immunoSEQ multiplex PCR, and TCRdb kept only the in-frame ones, dropping some. Among approximately 180,000 clones listed, more than 75% were seen once. The receptor was isolated from an adult who received the AZD1222 COVID-19 vaccine. The chain employs TRBV5-6 and TRBJ2-7; 10 nucleotides agree with TRBD1. The sequences come from peripheral blood, collected 28 days after the second AZD1222 dose. CDR3 in amino acids: CASSWDRGHEQYF. The CDR3 DNA reads TGTGCCAGCAGCTGGGACAGGGGCCACGAGCAGTACTTC.